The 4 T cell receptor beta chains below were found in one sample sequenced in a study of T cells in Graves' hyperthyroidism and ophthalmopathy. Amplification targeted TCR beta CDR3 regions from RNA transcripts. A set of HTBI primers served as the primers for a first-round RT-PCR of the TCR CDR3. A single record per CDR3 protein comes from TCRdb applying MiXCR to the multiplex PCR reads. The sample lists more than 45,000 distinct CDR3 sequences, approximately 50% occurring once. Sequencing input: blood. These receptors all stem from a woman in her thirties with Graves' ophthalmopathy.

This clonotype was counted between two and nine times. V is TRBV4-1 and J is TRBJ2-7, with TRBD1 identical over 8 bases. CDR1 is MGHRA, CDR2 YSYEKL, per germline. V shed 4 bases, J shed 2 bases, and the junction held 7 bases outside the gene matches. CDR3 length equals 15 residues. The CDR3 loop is CASSLGQGLAYEQYF. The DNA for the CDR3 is TGCGCCAGCAGCCTCGGACAGGGCCTCGCCTACGAGCAGTACTTC.

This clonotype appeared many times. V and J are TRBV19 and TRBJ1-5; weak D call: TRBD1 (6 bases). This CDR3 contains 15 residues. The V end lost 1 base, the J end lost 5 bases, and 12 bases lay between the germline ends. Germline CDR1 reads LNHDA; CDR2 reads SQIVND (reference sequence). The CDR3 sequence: CASSIGSGGHQPQHF. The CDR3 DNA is TGTGCCAGTAGTATAGGAAGCGGGGGCCATCAGCCCCAGCATTTT. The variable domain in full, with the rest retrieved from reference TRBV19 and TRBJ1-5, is DGGITQSPKYLFRKEGQNVTLSCEQNLNHDAMYWYRQDPGQGLRLIYYSQIVNDFQKGDIAEGYSVSREKKESFPLTVTSAQKNPTAFYLCASSIGSGGHQPQHFGDGTRLSIL.

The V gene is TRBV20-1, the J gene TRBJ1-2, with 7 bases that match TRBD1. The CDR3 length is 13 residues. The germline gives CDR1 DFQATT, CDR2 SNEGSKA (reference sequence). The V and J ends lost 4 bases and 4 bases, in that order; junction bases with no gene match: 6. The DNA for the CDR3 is TGCAGTGCTAAGGTAGGGGGCGTCTATGGCTACACCTTC. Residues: CSAKVGGVYGYTF.

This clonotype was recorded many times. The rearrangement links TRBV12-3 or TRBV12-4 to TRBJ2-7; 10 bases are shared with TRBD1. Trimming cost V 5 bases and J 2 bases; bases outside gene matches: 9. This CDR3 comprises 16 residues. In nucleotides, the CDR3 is TGTGCCAGCAGTATATCGGACAGGGGGATTGCCTACGAGCAGTACTTC. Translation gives CASSISDRGIAYEQYF.